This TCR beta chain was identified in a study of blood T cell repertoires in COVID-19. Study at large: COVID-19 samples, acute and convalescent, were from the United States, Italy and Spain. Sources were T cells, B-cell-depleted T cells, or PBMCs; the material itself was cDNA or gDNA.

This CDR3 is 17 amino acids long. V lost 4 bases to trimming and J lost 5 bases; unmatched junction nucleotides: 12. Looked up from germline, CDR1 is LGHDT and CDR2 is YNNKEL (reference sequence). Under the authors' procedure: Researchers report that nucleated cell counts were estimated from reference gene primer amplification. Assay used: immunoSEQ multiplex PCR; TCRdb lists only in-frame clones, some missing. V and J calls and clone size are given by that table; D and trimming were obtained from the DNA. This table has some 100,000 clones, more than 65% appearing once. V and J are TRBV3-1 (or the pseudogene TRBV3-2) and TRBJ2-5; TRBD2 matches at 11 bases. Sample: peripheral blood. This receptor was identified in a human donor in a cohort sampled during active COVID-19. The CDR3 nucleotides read TGTGCCAGCAGCCCTACTAGCGGGGGCCAAAGGGAGGAGACCCAGTACTTC. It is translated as CASSPTSGGQREETQYF.